The 30 T cell receptor beta chains below were found in one sample sequenced in a study of blood T cell repertoires in COVID-19. Generated by immunoSEQ multiplex PCR, the TCRdb table keeps only in-frame clones and is missing some. The sample gives some 120,000 clones, 80% of which show up once; around 1.9% is in the top ten. The sample comprised peripheral blood. All receptors derive from a man aged 70 or older with acute or convalescent COVID-19.

This chain joins TRBV19 and TRBJ2-7; 9 bases are shared with TRBD1. Trimming took 6 bases from V and 3 from J; bases not matched to a gene: 6. CDR1 and CDR2 from the germline V gene are LNHDA and SQIVND (reference sequence). This CDR3 has 14 residues. CDR3 sequence reads: CASSWTGEDYEQYF. The CDR3 bases are TGTGCCAGTAGCTGGACAGGGGAGGACTACGAGCAGTACTTC.

V is TRBV6-5 and J is TRBJ1-1; D might be TRBD1 (5 bases). Trimming stripped 5 bases from V and 2 bases from J, with 15 bases between. The length of the CDR3 is 15 residues. Per germline, CDR1 MNHEY and CDR2 SVGAGI. DNA for the CDR3: TGTGCCAGCAGTCCTCGCAGGGCGGGAAACACTGAAGCTTTCTTT. It is translated as CASSPRRAGNTEAFF.

This clone came up once. This chain links TRBV5-1 with TRBJ2-5; D might be TRBD1 (6 bases). From germline, CDR1 is SGHRS and CDR2 YFSETQ. The CDR3 length is 14 residues. V dropped 2 bases and J dropped 1 base, with 9 bases sitting between them. The CDR3 DNA reads TGCGCCAGCAGCTTATGGACAGCCCAAGAGACCCAGTACTTC. The encoded protein is CASSLWTAQETQYF.

The chain recombines TRBV19 with TRBJ1-2; D possibly corresponds to TRBD1 (5 bases). The V gene's germline CDR1 is LNHDA and CDR2 SQIVND (reference sequence). V was cut by 0 bases and J by 7 bases, with 21 bases left in between. The CDR3 covers 17 residues. In DNA form, the CDR3 reads TGTGCCAGTAGTATAGATCTGGGAAGGAGTGGGGCCGGTGGCTACACCTTC. Translated, it gives CASSIDLGRSGAGGYTF.

The rearrangement joins TRBV24-1 to TRBJ1-6, with unresolved D. Between the trimmed V and J ends, which lost 5 bases and 0 bases, there was a span of 19 bases. Germline loops: CDR1 KGHDR, CDR2 SFDVKD. CDR3 size: 19 residues. In DNA form, the CDR3 reads TGTGCCACCAGTGGCTATGGGCACCTCCCGAGCTCCTATAATTCACCCCTCCACTTT. Translation: CATSGYGHLPSSYNSPLHF.

The chain links TRBV4-2 to TRBJ2-3; 11 bases match TRBD2. The trim removed 4 bases at V and 5 bases at J, leaving 11 bases unmatched. Germline V gene lookup returns CDR1 LGHNA and CDR2 YNFKEQ. This CDR3 comprises 17 residues. The CDR3: CASSLTLSGGAGDTQYF. The DNA of the CDR3 is TGTGCCAGCAGCCTCACCCTTAGCGGGGGGGCCGGAGATACGCAGTATTTT.

DNA for the CDR3: TGTGCCAGCAGCCGCCGGGACAGAGAACACGAGCAGTACTTC. Protein product: CASSRRDREHEQYF. V and J are TRBV3-1 (or the pseudogene TRBV3-2) and TRBJ2-7; 7 bases are shared with TRBD1. Germline assignment: CDR1 LGHDT and CDR2 YNNKEL (reference sequence). V gave up 4 bases and J gave up 5 bases; unmatched junction bases: 8. The CDR3 has 14 amino acids.

The DNA for the CDR3 is TGTGCCAGCAGTTTATTCCGGGGTCGCACTGAAGCTTTCTTT. It specifies CASSLFRGRTEAFF. The V gene is TRBV27, the J gene TRBJ1-1; D gene uncertain. The V gene lost 1 base and the J gene lost 4 bases, with 10 bases spanning the gap. Germline CDR1 reads MNHEY; CDR2 reads SMNVEV (reference sequence). The CDR3 totals 14 residues.

The rearrangement joins TRBV3-1 (or the pseudogene TRBV3-2) to TRBJ1-1, with TRBD1 identical over 9 bases. CDR1 is LGHDT, CDR2 YNNKEL, per germline (reference sequence). The CDR3 spans 16 residues. J was trimmed by 4 bases and V by 4 bases; bases with no gene match: 10. CDR3 amino acids: CASSRSGTGFSTEAFF. CDR3 DNA sequence: TGTGCCAGCAGCCGGTCCGGGACAGGGTTTTCCACTGAAGCTTTCTTT.

This chain joins TRBV7-2 and TRBJ1-2; 8 bases are shared with TRBD1. The germline V gene encodes CDR1 SGHTA and CDR2 FQGNSA. The V and J ends lost 3 bases and 2 bases, in that order; junction bases with no gene match: 14. CDR3 length equals 18 residues. The DNA for the CDR3 is TGTGCCAGCAGCTTCGCAGGGGGCACTTCCTACCAGAACTATGGCTACACCTTC. Its translation is CASSFAGGTSYQNYGYTF.

This clone has only a few counts. The chain employs TRBV24-1 and TRBJ1-1, with a tentative D call TRBD1 (5 bases). CDR1 and CDR2 from the germline V gene are KGHDR and SFDVKD. The V gene lost 4 bases and the J gene lost 7 bases, with 18 bases spanning the gap. This CDR3 spans 15 amino acids. CDR3: CATSDPVLGQGEAFF. CDR3 coding DNA: TGTGCCACCAGTGACCCCGTATTGGGGCAGGGTGAAGCTTTCTTT.

The chain combines TRBV24-1 with TRBJ1-4, with D maybe TRBD1 (6 bases). Trimming removed 2 bases from V and 13 bases from J, with 16 bases in between. CDR1 is KGHDR and CDR2 is SFDVKD in the germline V gene. The CDR3 has 14 residues. Here the CDR3 DNA reads TGTGCCACCAGTGATTCGTACAGGGAACCGAGACTGTTTTTT. This translates into CATSDSYREPRLFF.

As DNA, the CDR3 is TGTGCCATCGCACAGGGGGCACAGCCCCAGCATTTT. Its translation is CAIAQGAQPQHF. V usage is TRBV15 and J usage is TRBJ1-5, with 9 bases that match TRBD1. The CDR3 covers 12 residues. With 10 bases clipped from V and 7 bases from J, the junction kept 5 bases outside the gene matches. Germline assignment: CDR1 LNHNV and CDR2 YYDKDF (reference sequence).

The chain recombines TRBV27 with TRBJ2-5, with 14 bases that match TRBD2. The junction had 11 bases not matched to a gene; V was cut back by 5 bases and J by 3 bases. Germline loops: CDR1 MNHEY, CDR2 SMNVEV (reference sequence). The CDR3 spans 18 residues. Here the CDR3 reads CASSHRLAGGTREETQYF. The DNA for the CDR3 is TGTGCCAGCAGTCACCGACTAGCGGGGGGGACGAGGGAAGAGACCCAGTACTTC.

The chain joins TRBV11-2 to TRBJ2-1, with 9 bases aligning to TRBD2. The CDR3 is 17 residues long. V gave up 5 bases and J gave up 3 bases; unmatched junction bases: 11. Germline CDR1 reads SGHAT; CDR2 reads FQNNGV. CDR3: CASSPRVSGGSYNEQFF. CDR3 nucleotides: TGTGCCAGCAGCCCCCGGGTTAGCGGGGGCAGCTACAATGAGCAGTTCTTC.

The CDR3 region has the DNA TGTGCCAGCAGCCAAGAAGGGGGACTAGCCGGGACTGAGCAGTTCTTC. Amino acid sequence: CASSQEGGLAGTEQFF. The chain has TRBV3-1 (or the pseudogene TRBV3-2) and TRBJ2-1, with TRBD2 matching 9 bases. Germline V gene data show CDR1 as LGHDT and CDR2 as YNNKEL (reference sequence). The V segment lost 0 bases and the J segment 9 bases; nucleotides outside the gene matches: 9. The CDR3 is 16 residues long.

This clone was seen just once. The chain uses TRBV19 and TRBJ2-2; 9 bases fit TRBD1. J lost 3 bases, V lost 6 bases, and 8 bases had no gene match. The CDR3 is made up of 16 amino acids. Germline CDR1 reads LNHDA; CDR2 reads SQIVND (reference sequence). CDR3 residues: CASRPRWTGDTGELFF. The CDR3 nucleotides read TGTGCCAGTAGACCTCGTTGGACAGGGGACACCGGGGAGCTGTTTTTT.

This clone was seen just once. V is TRBV28 and J is TRBJ1-5; TRBD1 might be the D (5 bases). The CDR3 has 13 amino acids. CDR1 and CDR2 from the germline V gene are MDHEN and SYDVKM. The germline V and J ends were trimmed by 7 bases and 4 bases, with 11 bases remaining between them. The CDR3 protein is CASNPGINQPQHF. The CDR3 nucleotides are TGTGCCAGCAACCCAGGGATAAATCAGCCCCAGCATTTT.

V gene TRBV5-1 combines with J gene TRBJ2-3; a weak D match, TRBD2 (6 bases). V was trimmed by 5 bases and J by 2 bases, leaving 15 bases between them. CDR3 size: 15 residues. CDR1 is SGHRS and CDR2 is YFSETQ in the germline V gene. This CDR3 is CASRFRGGDTDTQYF. The CDR3 DNA is TGCGCCAGCAGGTTCCGAGGCGGGGACACAGATACGCAGTATTTT.

V usage is TRBV4-2 and J usage is TRBJ1-6; weak D call: TRBD1 (5 bases). Germline CDR1 and CDR2: LGHNA and YNFKEQ. The length of the CDR3 is 15 residues. Between the trimmed V and J ends, which lost 0 bases and 10 bases, there was a span of 13 bases. The CDR3 DNA reads TGTGCCAGCAGCCAAGATCTAGGGGAATGGTCACCCCTCCACTTT. Translation: CASSQDLGEWSPLHF.

The chain couples TRBV19 to TRBJ2-3; 8 bases agree with TRBD2. CDR1 and CDR2 from the germline V gene are LNHDA and SQIVND (reference sequence). The CDR3 has 16 residues. The junction had 9 bases not matched to a gene; V was cut back by 5 bases and J by 2 bases. The CDR3 sequence is CASSPRGGGITDTQYF. DNA of the CDR3: TGTGCCAGTAGTCCTCGGGGGGGAGGGATCACAGATACGCAGTATTTT.

This rearrangement joins TRBV6-5 to TRBJ1-1, with 9 positions matching TRBD1. J was trimmed by 5 bases and V by 0 bases; bases with no gene match: 4. Germline CDR1 is MNHEY and CDR2 is SVGAGI. The CDR3 totals 15 residues. The CDR3 sequence is CASSYSYRGQTEAFF. Here the CDR3 DNA reads TGTGCCAGCAGTTACTCATACAGGGGGCAGACTGAAGCTTTCTTT.

The genes are TRBV27 and TRBJ2-4, with D perhaps matching TRBD1 (6 bases). Germline V gives CDR1 MNHEY, CDR2 SMNVEV (reference sequence). This CDR3 is built from 14 residues. With 2 bases removed from V and 4 bases from J, the gap between germline ends came to 9 bases. The CDR3, as DNA: TGTGCCAGCAGTTTACCCGACAGGAAAAACATTCAGTACTTC. Amino acid sequence: CASSLPDRKNIQYF.

This CDR3 reads CASSIRVTTDTQYF. Here the CDR3 DNA reads TGTGCCAGCAGCATCAGGGTGACGACAGATACGCAGTATTTT. V is TRBV11-2 and J is TRBJ2-3; D possibly corresponds to TRBD1 (5 bases). The CDR3 consists of 14 residues. Germline-derived CDR1 and CDR2 are SGHAT and FQNNGV. The V end lost 5 bases, the J end lost 3 bases, and 12 bases lay between the germline ends. Drawing the rest from reference TRBV11-2 and TRBJ2-3, the complete variable domain is EAGVAQSPRYKIIEKRQSVAFWCNPISGHATLYWYQQILGQGPKLLIQFQNNGVVDDSQLPKDRFSAERLKGVDSTLKIQPAKLEDSAVYLCASSIRVTTDTQYFGPGTRLTVL.

The chain employs TRBV27 and TRBJ1-5; D is perhaps TRBD1 (6 bases). This CDR3 has 18 amino acids. From germline, CDR1 is MNHEY and CDR2 SMNVEV (reference sequence). With 0 bases removed from V and 0 bases from J, the gap between germline ends came to 15 bases. The chain's CDR3 is CASSLSAWTADSNQPQHF. The DNA of the CDR3 is TGTGCCAGCAGTTTATCGGCTTGGACAGCCGATAGCAATCAGCCCCAGCATTTT.

The rearrangement joins TRBV5-1 to TRBJ1-1; 7 bases match TRBD1. This CDR3 is built from 13 residues. The V gene's germline CDR1 is SGHRS and CDR2 YFSETQ. The V and J ends lost 2 bases and 8 bases, in that order; junction bases with no gene match: 6. The CDR3 loop is CASSLRQGREAFF. DNA of the CDR3: TGCGCCAGCAGCTTAAGACAGGGAAGAGAAGCTTTCTTT.

The chain employs TRBV4-2 and TRBJ1-1, with D uncertain. Trimming left V 0 bases short and J 5 bases short, with 10 bases between. Germline lookup yields CDR1 LGHNA and CDR2 YNFKEQ. CDR3 length: 14 residues. CDR3 bases: TGTGCCAGCAGCCAAGACCCGTCGGAGACTGAAGCTTTCTTT. Its protein product is CASSQDPSETEAFF.

V is TRBV6-1 and J is TRBJ1-3; no clear D gene. The CDR3 is 17 amino acids. Trimming removed 1 base at V and 3 bases at J, with 16 bases between. CDR1 and CDR2 (germline): MNHNS, SASEGT. CDR3 bases: TGTGCCAGCAGTGAAGTCTCCACACCCGGAGGTGGAAACACCATATATTTT. Amino acids: CASSEVSTPGGGNTIYF.

The chain carries TRBV27 and TRBJ2-2, with a weak D call TRBD1 (6 bases). Germline values: CDR1 MNHEY, CDR2 SMNVEV (reference sequence). This CDR3 is built from 15 residues. Deletions cut 7 bases from V and 4 bases from J, with 16 bases between. CDR3 loop: CASKPGTRSTGELFF. DNA for the CDR3: TGTGCCAGCAAACCGGGGACAAGAAGCACCGGGGAGCTGTTTTTT.

There are a few counts of this clone. The genes are TRBV5-4 and TRBJ2-7, with 10 bases matching TRBD1. V lost 4 bases, J lost 3 bases, and 4 bases stayed unmatched. CDR1 is SGHNT, CDR2 YYREEE, per germline (reference sequence). CDR3 size: 14 residues. The CDR3 coding sequence is TGTGCCAGCAGCCCGACAGGGGGCCACTACGAGCAGTACTTC. It yields the protein CASSPTGGHYEQYF.